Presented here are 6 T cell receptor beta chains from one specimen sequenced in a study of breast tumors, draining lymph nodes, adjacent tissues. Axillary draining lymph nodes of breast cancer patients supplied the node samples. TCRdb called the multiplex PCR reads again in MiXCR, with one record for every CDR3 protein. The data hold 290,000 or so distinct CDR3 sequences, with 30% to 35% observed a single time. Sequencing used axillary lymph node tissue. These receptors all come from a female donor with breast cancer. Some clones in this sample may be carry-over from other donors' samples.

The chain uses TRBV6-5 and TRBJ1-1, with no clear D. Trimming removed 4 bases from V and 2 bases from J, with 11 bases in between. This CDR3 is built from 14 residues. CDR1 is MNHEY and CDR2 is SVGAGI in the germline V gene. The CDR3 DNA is TGTGCCAGCAGTTGGGCAGGAGGTAACACTGAAGCTTTCTTT. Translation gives CASSWAGGNTEAFF.

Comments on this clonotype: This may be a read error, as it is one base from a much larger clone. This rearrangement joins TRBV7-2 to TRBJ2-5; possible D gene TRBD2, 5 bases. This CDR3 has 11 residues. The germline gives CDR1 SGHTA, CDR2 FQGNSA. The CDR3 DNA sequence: TGTGTCAGCGGCTCGAGAGAGACCCAGTACTTC. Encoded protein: CVSGSRETQYF.

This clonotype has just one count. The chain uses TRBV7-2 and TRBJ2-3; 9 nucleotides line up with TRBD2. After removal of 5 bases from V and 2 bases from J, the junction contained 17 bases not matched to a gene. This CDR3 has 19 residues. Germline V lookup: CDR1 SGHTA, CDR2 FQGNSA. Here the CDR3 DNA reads TGTGCCAGCAGCCCCCCGCCGGGTAGCGGGAGAACACACACAGATACGCAGTATTTT. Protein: CASSPPPGSGRTHTDTQYF. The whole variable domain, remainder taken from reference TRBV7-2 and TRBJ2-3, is GAGVSQSPSNKVTEKGKDVELRCDPISGHTALYWYRQSLGQGLEFLIYFQGNSAPDKSGLPSDRFSAERTGGSVSTLTIQRTQQEDSAVYLCASSPPPGSGRTHTDTQYFGPGTRLTVL.

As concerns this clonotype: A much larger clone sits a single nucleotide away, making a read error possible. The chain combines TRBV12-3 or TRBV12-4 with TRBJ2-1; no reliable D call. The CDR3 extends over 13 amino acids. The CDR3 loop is CASSHDRVTEQFF. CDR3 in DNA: TGCGCCAGCAGCCACGACCGGGTCACTGAGCAGTTCTTC.

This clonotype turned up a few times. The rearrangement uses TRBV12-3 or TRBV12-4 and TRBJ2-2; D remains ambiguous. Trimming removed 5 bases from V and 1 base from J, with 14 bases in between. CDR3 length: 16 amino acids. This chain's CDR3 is CASSLEAPRNTGELFF. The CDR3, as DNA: TGTGCCAGCAGTCTAGAGGCCCCTCGGAACACCGGGGAGCTGTTTTTT.

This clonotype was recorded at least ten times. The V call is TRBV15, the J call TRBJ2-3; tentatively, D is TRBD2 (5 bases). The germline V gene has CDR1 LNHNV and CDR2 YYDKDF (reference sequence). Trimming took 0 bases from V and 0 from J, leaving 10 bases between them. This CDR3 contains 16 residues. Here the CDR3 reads CATSREADFSTDTQYF. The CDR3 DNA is TGTGCCACCAGCAGAGAAGCGGACTTTAGCACAGATACGCAGTATTTT.